This TCR beta chain came from a study of beta chain features in type 1 diabetes. Across the study: Sorted cells examined across all samples numbered around 99,000,000. Study outcomes and limitations: Shortening of TCRB CDR3s, moderate but significant, appeared in all four CD4+ subsets of Type 1 diabetes patients. Using cDNA template may skew counts toward highly expressing activated cells. Any HLA-type effect on TCRB rearrangement remained unresolved here. Shorter templates might be favored by PCR, and equally so in patients and in controls.

Since all of the isolated RNA was reverse transcribed, expressed TCRB transcripts were what got sequenced. The method was immunoSEQ multiplex PCR; TCRdb's version includes in-frame clones alone and lacks a portion of them. The data show over 650,000 clones, with around an eighth seen just once and 0.035% to 0.04% held by the top ten. This clone showed up just a few times. Antigen: not known. The receptor comes from a man aged 18 to 30 with type 1 diabetes. The sample was naive CD4+ T cells from blood.

The CDR3 loop is CASSPLSLADDGNEQFF. DNA for the CDR3: TGCGCCAGCAGCCCCTTAAGTCTAGCGGACGACGGGAATGAGCAGTTCTTC. The chain employs TRBV4-1 and TRBJ2-1, with TRBD2 matching 7 bases. The CDR3 consists of 17 residues. Germline-derived CDR1 and CDR2 are MGHRA and YSYEKL. V gave up 4 bases and J gave up 7 bases; unmatched junction bases: 16.